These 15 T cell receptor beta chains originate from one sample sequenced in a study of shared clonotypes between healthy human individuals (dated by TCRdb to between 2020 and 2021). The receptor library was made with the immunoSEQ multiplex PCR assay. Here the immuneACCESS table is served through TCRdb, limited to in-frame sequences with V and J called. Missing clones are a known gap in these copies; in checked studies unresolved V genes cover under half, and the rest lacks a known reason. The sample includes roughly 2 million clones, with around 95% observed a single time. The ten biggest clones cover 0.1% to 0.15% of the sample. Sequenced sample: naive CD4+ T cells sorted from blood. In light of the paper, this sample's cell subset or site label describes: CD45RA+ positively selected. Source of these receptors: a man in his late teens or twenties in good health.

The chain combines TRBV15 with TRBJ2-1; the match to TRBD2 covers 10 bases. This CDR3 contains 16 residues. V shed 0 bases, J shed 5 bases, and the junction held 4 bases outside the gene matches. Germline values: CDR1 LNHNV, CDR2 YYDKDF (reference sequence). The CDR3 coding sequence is TGTGCCACCAGCAGAGATCCTAGCGGGAGCAACAATGAGCAGTTCTTC. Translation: CATSRDPSGSNNEQFF. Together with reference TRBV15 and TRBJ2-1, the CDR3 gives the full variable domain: DAMVIQNPRYQVTQFGKPVTLSCSQTLNHNVMYWYQQKSSQAPKLLFHYYDKDFNNEADTPDNFQSRRPNTSFCFLDIRSPGLGDTAMYLCATSRDPSGSNNEQFFGPGTRLTVL.

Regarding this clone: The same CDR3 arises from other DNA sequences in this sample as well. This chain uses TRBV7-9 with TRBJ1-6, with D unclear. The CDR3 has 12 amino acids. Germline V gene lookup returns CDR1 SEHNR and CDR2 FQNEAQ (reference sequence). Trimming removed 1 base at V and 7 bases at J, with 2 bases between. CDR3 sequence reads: CASSLENSPLHF. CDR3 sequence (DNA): TGTGCCAGCAGCTTAGAAAATTCACCCCTCCACTTT.

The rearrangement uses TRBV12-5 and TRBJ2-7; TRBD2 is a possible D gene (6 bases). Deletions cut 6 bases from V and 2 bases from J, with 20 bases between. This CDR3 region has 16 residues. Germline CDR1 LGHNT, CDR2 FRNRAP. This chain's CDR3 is CASGSRRGTGAYEQYF. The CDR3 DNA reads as TGTGCTAGTGGCTCCAGGCGCGGGACTGGGGCCTACGAGCAGTACTTC.

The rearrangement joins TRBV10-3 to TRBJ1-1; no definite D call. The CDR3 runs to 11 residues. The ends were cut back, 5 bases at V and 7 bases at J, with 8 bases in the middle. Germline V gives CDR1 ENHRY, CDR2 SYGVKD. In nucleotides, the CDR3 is TGTGCCATCAGTTCAAACTTTGAAGCTTTCTTT. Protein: CAISSNFEAFF.

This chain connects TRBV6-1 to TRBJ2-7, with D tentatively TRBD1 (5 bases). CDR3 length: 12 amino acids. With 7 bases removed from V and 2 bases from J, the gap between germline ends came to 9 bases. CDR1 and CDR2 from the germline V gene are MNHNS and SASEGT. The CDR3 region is CASTRATYEQYF. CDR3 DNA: TGTGCCAGCACCAGGGCTACCTACGAGCAGTACTTC.

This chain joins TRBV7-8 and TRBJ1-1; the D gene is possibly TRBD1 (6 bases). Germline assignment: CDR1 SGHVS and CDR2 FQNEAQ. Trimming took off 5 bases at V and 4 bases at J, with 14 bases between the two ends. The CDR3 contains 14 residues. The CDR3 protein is CASSRIQGSTEAFF. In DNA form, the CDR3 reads TGTGCCAGCAGCCGTATACAGGGATCCACTGAAGCTTTCTTT.

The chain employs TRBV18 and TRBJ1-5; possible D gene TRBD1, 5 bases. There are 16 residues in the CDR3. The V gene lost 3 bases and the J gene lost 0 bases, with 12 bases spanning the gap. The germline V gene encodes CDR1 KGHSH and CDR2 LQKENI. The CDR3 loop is CASSPAGPLSNQPQHF. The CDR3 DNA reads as TGTGCCAGCTCACCTGCGGGGCCCCTTAGCAATCAGCCCCAGCATTTT. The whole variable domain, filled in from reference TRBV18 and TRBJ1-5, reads NAGVMQNPRHLVRRRGQEARLRCSPMKGHSHVYWYRQLPEEGLKFMVYLQKENIIDESGMPKERFSAEFPKEGPSILRIQQVVRGDSAAYFCASSPAGPLSNQPQHFGDGTRLSIL.

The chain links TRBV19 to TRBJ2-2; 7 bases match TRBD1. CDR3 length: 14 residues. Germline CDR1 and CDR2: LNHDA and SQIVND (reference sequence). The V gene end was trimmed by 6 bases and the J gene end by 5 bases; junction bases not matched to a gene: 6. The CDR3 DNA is TGTGCCAGTAGCCGGGACAGCCAAACCGGGGAGCTGTTTTTT. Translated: CASSRDSQTGELFF. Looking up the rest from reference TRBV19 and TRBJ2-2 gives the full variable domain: DGGITQSPKYLFRKEGQNVTLSCEQNLNHDAMYWYRQDPGQGLRLIYYSQIVNDFQKGDIAEGYSVSREKKESFPLTVTSAQKNPTAFYLCASSRDSQTGELFFGEGSRLTVL.

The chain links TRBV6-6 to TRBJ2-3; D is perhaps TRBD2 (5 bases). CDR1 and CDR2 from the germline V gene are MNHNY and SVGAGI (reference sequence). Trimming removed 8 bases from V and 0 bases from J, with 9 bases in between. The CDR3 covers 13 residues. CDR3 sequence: CASFRGSTDTQYF. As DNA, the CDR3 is TGTGCCAGCTTTCGGGGAAGCACAGATACGCAGTATTTT.

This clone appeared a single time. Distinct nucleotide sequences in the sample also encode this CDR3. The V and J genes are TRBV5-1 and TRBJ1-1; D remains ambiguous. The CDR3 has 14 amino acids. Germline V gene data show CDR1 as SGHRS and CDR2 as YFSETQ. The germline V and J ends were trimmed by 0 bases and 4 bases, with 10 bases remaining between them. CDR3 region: CASSLGQGSTEAFF. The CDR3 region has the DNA TGCGCCAGCAGCTTGGGACAAGGGAGCACTGAAGCTTTCTTT.

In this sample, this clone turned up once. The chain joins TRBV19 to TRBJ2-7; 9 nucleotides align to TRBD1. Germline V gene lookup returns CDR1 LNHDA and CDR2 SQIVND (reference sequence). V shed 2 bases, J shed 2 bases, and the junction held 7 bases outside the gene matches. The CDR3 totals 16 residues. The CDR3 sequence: CASSILGTGRAYEQYF. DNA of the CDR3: TGTGCCAGTAGTATACTCGGGACAGGGAGGGCCTACGAGCAGTACTTC.

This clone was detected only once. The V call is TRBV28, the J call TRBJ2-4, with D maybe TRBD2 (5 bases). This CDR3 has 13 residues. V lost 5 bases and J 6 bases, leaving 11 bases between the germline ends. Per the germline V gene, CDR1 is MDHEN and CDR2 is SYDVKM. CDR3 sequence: CASSLSSLNIQYF. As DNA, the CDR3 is TGTGCCAGCAGTCTGTCTAGCTTAAACATTCAGTACTTC.

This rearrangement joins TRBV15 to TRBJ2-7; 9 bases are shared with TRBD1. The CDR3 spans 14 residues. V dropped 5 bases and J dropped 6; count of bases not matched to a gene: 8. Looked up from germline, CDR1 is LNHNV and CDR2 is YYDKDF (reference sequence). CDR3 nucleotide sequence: TGTGCCACCAGCGGAAGGGACAGGGTCTTCGAGCAGTACTTC. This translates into CATSGRDRVFEQYF. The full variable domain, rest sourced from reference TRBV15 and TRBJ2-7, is DAMVIQNPRYQVTQFGKPVTLSCSQTLNHNVMYWYQQKSSQAPKLLFHYYDKDFNNEADTPDNFQSRRPNTSFCFLDIRSPGLGDTAMYLCATSGRDRVFEQYFGPGTRLTVT.

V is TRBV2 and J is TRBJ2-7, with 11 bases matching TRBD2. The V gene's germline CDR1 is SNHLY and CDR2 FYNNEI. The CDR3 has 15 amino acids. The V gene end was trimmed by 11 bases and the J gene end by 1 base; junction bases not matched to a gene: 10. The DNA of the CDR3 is TGTGCCGGGAGGGTCACTAGCGGGGGTTCCTACGAGCAGTACTTC. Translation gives CAGRVTSGGSYEQYF.

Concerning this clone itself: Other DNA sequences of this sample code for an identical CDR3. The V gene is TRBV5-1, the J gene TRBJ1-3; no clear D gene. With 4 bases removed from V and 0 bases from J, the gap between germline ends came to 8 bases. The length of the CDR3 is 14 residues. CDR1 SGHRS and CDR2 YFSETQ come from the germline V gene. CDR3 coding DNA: TGCGCCAGCAGCCCGGGGAGCTCTGGAAACACCATATATTTT. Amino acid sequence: CASSPGSSGNTIYF.